Sequencing of this T cell receptor (beta chain) was carried out in a study of T-cell memory formation after mild COVID-19. This clonotype was seen only a few times. Its cognate antigen is unknown. Researchers used 5'RACE with constant-segment primers to make TCR alpha and TCR beta cDNA libraries that carry sample barcodes and UMIs. TCRdb used MiXCR to reprocess the 5' RACE reads, holding one entry per CDR3 protein. The sample gives roughly 450,000 distinct CDR3 sequences, over 15% of which show up once; 20% to 25% is in the top ten. Notes on the study in general: Some clones that responded turned up in pre-infection memory, which suggests that cross-reactive memory joined in.

V lost 1 base to trimming and J lost 3 bases; unmatched junction nucleotides: 5. Per germline, CDR1 LGHNA and CDR2 YNFKEQ. The CDR3 has 15 residues. Sequenced sample: PBMCs or a T cell subset sorted from them (not recorded which). This chain links TRBV4-2 with TRBJ1-2; 7 bases line up with TRBD1. This receptor was obtained from a man aged 18 to 30 who had mild COVID-19 (a few samples of this study predate the infection). Cell type and time point are not known. The CDR3 reads CASSQARTGYYGYTF. DNA of the CDR3: TGTGCCAGCAGCCAAGCAAGGACAGGATACTATGGCTACACCTTC.